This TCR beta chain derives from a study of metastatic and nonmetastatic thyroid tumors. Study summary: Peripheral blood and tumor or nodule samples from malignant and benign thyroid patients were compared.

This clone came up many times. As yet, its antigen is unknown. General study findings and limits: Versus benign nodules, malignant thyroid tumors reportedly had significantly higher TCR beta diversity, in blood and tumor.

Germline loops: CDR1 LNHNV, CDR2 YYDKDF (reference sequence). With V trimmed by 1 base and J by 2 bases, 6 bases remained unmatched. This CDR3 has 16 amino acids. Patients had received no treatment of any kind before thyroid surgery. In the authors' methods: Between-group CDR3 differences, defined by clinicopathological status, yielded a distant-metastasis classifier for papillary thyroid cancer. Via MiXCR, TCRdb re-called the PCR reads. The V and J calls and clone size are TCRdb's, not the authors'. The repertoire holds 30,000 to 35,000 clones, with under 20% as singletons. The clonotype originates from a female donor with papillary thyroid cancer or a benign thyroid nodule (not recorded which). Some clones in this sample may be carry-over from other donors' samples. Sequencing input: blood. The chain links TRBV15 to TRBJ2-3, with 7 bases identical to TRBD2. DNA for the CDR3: TGTGCCACCAGCAGAGGCATGGCGGGAGCCACAGATACGCAGTATTTT. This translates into CATSRGMAGATDTQYF.